This entry describes one T cell receptor (beta chain). V shed 5 bases and J shed 8 bases, with 18 bases lying between them. Germline V gene lookup returns CDR1 SGHVS and CDR2 FNYEAQ. This CDR3 is 14 amino acids long. The data originate from a study of T cell changes during pregnancy in multiple sclerosis. Data came from immunoSEQ multiplex PCR; TCRdb stores just in-frame clones and leaves some out. Of more than 40,000 clones listed, 85% to 95% are singletons. V is TRBV7-6 and J is TRBJ1-2; D remains ambiguous. The sequencing here drew on CD8+ T cells from peripheral blood mononuclear cells, taken in the first trimester of pregnancy. The sequence derives from a female donor with multiple sclerosis, enrolled in a pregnancy study. The CDR3 sequence: CASSISTGVRGYTF. CDR3 sequence (DNA): TGTGCCAGCAGCATATCGACCGGGGTTCGAGGCTACACCTTC.